This TCR beta chain comes out of a study of T cell responses to AZD1222 COVID-19 vaccine. V was pared by 0 bases and J by 1 base, with 9 bases of the junction left unmatched. The CDR3 loop spans 18 amino acids. Germline V gene lookup returns CDR1 SGHRS and CDR2 YFSETQ. TCRdb keeps only in-frame clones here, not all; method: immunoSEQ multiplex PCR. Of over 120,000 clones in the sample, nearly 95% were seen once. The material was peripheral blood, obtained 28 days after the second AZD1222 dose. V usage is TRBV5-1 and J usage is TRBJ2-3; TRBD2 aligns across 9 bases. This clonotype was sampled from an adult who received the AZD1222 COVID-19 vaccine. CDR3 in DNA: TGCGCCAGCAGCTTGGCCGTCCCGGGACTAGCTGGCACAGATACGCAGTATTTT. Amino acid sequence: CASSLAVPGLAGTDTQYF.